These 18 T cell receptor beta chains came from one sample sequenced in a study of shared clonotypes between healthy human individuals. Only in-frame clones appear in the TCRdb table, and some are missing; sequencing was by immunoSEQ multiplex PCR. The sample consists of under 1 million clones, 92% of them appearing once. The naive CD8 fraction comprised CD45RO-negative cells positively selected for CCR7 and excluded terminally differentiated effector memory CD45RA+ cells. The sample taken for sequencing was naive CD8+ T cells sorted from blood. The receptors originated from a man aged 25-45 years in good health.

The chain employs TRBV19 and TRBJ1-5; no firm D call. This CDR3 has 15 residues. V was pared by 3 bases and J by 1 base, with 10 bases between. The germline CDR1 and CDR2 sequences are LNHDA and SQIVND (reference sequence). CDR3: CASSMGVLSNQPQHF. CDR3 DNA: TGTGCCAGTAGTATGGGTGTTTTGAGCAATCAGCCCCAGCATTTT.

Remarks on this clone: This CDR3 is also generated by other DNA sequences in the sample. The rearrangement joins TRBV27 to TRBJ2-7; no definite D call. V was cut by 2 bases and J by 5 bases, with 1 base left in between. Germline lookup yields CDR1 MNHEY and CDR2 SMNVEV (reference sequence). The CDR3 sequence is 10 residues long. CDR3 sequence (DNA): TGTGCCAGCAGTTTAGACGAGCAGTACTTC. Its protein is CASSLDEQYF.

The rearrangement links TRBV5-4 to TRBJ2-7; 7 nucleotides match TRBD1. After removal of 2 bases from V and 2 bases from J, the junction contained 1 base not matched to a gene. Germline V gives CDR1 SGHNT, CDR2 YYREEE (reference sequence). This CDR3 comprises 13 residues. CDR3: CASSFDRAYEQYF. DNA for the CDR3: TGTGCCAGCAGCTTCGACAGGGCCTACGAGCAGTACTTC.

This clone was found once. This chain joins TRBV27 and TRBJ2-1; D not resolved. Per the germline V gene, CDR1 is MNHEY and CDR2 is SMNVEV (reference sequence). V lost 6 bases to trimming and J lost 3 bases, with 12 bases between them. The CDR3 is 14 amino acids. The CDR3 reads CASRYQADYNEQFF. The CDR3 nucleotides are TGTGCCAGCAGGTACCAGGCGGACTACAATGAGCAGTTCTTC.

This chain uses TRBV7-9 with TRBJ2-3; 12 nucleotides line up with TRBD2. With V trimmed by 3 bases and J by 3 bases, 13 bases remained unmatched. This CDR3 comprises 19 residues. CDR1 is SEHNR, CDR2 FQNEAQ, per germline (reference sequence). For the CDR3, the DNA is TGTGCCAGCAGCTTCACCCGGACTAGCGGGATACAGGGGACAGATACGCAGTATTTT. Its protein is CASSFTRTSGIQGTDTQYF.

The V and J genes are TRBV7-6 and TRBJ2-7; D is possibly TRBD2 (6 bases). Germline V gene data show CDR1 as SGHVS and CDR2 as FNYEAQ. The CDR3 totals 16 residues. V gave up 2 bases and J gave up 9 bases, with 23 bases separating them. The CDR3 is CASSLFSEAGNFGQYF. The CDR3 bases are TGTGCCAGCAGCTTATTTTCAGAGGCGGGGAATTTCGGGCAGTACTTC. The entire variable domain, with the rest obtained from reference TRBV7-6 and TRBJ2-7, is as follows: GAGVSQSPRYKVTKRGQDVALRCDPISGHVSLYWYRQALGQGPEFLTYFNYEAQQDKSGLPNDRFSAERPEGSISTLTIQRTEQRDSAMYRCASSLFSEAGNFGQYFGPGTRLTVT.

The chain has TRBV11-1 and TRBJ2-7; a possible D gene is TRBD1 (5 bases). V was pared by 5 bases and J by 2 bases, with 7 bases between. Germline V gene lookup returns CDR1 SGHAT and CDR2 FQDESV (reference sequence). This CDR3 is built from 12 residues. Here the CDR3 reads CASSDRAYEQYF. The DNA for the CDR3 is TGTGCCAGCAGCGACAGAGCCTACGAGCAGTACTTC.

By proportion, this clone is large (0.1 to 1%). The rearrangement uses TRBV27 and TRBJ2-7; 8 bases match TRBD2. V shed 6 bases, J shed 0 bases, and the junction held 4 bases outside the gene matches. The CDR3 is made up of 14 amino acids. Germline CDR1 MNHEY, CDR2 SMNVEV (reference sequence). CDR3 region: CASSIGTSSYEQYF. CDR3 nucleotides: TGTGCCAGCAGCATAGGGACTAGCTCCTACGAGCAGTACTTC.

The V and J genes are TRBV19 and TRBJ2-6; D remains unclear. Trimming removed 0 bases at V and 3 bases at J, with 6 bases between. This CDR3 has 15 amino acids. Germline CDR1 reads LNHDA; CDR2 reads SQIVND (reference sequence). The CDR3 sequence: CASSIDRSGANVLTF. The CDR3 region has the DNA TGTGCCAGTAGTATAGATCGAAGTGGGGCCAACGTCCTGACTTTC.

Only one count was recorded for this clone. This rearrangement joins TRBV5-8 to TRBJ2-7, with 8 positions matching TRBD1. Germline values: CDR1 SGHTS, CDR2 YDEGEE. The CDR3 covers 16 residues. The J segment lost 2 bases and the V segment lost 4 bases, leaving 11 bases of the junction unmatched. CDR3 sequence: CASSIRTGPSPYEQYF. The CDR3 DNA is TGTGCCAGCAGCATACGGACAGGGCCTAGCCCCTACGAGCAGTACTTC.

CDR3 sequence (DNA): TGTGCCAGCAGCCCCCTCGGACTAGCGGGAGTGTACGAGCAGTACTTC. Its protein product is CASSPLGLAGVYEQYF. The V gene is TRBV5-8, the J gene TRBJ2-7; 13 positions agree with TRBD2. The length of the CDR3 is 16 residues. Germline V lookup: CDR1 SGHTS, CDR2 YDEGEE. V gave up 4 bases and J gave up 4 bases; unmatched junction bases: 8.

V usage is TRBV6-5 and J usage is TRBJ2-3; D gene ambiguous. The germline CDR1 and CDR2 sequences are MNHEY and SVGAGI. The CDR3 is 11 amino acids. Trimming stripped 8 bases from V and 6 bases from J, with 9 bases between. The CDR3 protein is CASLDRDTQYF. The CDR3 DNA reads TGTGCCAGCCTAGACCGGGATACGCAGTATTTT.

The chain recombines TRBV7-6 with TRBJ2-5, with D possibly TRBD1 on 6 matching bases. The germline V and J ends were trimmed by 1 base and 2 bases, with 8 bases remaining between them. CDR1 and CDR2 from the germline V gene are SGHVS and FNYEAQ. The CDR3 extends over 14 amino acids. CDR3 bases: TGTGCCAGCAGCTTAGGGACAGAACAAGAGACCCAGTACTTC. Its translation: CASSLGTEQETQYF.

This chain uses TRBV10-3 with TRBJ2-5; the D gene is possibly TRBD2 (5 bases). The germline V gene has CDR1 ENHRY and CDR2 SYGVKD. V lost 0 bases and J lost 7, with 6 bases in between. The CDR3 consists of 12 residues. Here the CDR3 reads CAISESEGTQYF. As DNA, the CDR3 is TGTGCCATCAGTGAGTCAGAGGGGACCCAGTACTTC.

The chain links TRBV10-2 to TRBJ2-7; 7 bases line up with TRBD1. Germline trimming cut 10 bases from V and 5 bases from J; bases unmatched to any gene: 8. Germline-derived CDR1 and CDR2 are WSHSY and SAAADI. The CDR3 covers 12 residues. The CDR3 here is CATRQGRNEQYF. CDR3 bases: TGCGCCACACGACAGGGCCGGAACGAGCAGTACTTC.

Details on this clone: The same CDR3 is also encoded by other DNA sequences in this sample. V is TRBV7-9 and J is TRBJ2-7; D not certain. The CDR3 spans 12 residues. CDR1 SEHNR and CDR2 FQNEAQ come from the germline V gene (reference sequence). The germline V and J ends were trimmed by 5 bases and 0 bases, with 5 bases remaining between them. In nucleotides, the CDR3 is TGTGCCAGCAGCCGTAGCTCCTACGAGCAGTACTTC. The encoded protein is CASSRSSYEQYF. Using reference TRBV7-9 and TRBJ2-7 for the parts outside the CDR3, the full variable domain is DTGVSQNPRHKITKRGQNVTFRCDPISEHNRLYWYRQTLGQGPEFLTYFQNEAQLEKSRLLSDRFSAERPKGSFSTLEIQRTEQGDSAMYLCASSRSSYEQYFGPGTRLTVT.

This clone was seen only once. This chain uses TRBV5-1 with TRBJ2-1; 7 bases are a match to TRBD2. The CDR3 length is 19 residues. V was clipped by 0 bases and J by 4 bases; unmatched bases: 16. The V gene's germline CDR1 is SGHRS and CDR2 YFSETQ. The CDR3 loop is CASSLADVASSGAYNEQFF. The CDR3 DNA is TGCGCCAGCAGCTTGGCGGACGTGGCGTCTAGCGGAGCTTACAATGAGCAGTTCTTC.

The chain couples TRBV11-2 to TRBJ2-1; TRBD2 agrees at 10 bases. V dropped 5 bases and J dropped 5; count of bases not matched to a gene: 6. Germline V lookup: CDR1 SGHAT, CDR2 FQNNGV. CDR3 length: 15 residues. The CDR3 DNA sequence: TGTGCCAGCAGCGCCTCTAGCGGGAGTGACAATGAGCAGTTCTTC. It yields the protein CASSASSGSDNEQFF.